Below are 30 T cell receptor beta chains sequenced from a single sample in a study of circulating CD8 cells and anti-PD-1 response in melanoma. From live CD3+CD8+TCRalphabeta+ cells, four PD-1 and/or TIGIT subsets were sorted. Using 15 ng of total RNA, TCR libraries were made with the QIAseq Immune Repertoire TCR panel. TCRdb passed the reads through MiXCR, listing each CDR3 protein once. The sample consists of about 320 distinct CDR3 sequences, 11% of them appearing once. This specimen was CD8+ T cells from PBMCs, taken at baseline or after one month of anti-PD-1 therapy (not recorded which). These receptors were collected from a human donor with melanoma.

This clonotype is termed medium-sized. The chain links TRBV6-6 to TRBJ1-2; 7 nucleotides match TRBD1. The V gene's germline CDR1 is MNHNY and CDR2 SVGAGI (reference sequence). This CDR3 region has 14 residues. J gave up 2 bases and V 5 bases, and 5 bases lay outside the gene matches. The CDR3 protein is CASSGQALNYGYTF. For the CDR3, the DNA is TGTGCCAGCAGTGGACAGGCCCTAAACTATGGCTACACCTTC.

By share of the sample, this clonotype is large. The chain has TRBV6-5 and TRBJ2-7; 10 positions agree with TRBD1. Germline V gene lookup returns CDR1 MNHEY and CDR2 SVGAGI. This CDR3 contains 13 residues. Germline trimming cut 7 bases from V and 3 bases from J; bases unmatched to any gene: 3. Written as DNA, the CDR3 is TGTGCCAGCACCGGGACAGGGGTCTACGAGCAGTACTTC. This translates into CASTGTGVYEQYF.

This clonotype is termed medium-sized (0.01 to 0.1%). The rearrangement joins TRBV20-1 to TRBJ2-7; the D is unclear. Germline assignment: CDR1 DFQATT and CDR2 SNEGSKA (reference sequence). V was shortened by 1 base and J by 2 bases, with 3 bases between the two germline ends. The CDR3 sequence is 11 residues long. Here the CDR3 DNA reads TGCAGTGCTAGAGGCCCCTACGAGCAGTACTTC. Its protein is CSARGPYEQYF.

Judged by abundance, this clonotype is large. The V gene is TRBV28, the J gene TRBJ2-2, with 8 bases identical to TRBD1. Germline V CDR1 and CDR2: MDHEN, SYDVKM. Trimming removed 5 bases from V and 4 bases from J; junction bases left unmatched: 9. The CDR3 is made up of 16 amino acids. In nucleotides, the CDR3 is TGTGCCAGCAGTCCTAAGGACAGGGCAGGCACCGGGGAGCTGTTTTTT. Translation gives CASSPKDRAGTGELFF.

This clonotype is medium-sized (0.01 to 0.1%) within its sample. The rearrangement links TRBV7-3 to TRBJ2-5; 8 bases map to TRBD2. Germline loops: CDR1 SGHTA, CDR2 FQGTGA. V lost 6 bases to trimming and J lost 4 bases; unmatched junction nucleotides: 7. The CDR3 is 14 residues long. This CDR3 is CASSPAGAGETQYF. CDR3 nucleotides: TGTGCCAGCAGTCCAGCGGGAGCCGGAGAGACCCAGTACTTC.

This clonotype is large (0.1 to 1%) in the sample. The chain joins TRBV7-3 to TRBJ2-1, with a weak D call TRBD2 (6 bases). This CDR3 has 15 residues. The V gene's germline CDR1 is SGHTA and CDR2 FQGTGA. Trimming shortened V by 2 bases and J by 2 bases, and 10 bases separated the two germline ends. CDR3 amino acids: CASSLGAGPYNEQFF. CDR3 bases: TGTGCCAGCAGCTTAGGGGCGGGGCCCTACAATGAGCAGTTCTTC.

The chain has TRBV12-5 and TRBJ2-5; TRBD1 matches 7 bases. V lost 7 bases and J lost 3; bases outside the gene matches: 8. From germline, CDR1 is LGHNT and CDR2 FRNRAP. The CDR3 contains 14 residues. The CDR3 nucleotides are TGTGCTAGTGCCTCCGGGACAGAGAAAGAGACCCAGTACTTC. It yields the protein CASASGTEKETQYF. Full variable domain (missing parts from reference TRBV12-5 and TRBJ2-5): DARVTQTPRHKVTEMGQEVTMRCQPILGHNTVFWYRQTMMQGLELLAYFRNRAPLDDSGMPKDRFSAEMPDATLATLKIQPSEPRDSAVYFCASASGTEKETQYFGPGTRLLVL.

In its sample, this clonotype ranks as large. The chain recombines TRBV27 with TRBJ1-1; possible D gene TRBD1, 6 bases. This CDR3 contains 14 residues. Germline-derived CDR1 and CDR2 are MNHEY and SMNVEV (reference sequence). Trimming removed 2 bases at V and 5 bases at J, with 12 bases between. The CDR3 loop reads CASSLRTDGTEAFF. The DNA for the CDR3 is TGTGCCAGCAGTTTAAGGACAGACGGGACTGAAGCTTTCTTT.

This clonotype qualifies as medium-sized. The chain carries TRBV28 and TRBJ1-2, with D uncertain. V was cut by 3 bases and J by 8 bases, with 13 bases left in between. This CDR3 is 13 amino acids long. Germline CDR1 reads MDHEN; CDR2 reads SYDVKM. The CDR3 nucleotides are TGTGCCAGCAGTTTCAAGTGGGCGGAAGGCTACACCTTC. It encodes CASSFKWAEGYTF.

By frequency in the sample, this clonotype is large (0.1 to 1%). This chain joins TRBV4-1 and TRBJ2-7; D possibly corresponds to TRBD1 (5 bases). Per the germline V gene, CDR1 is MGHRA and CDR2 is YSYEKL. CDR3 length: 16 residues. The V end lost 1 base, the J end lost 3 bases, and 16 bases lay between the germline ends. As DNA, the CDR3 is TGCGCCAGCAGCCAAGCAGACCAGGGATCTCTCTACGAGCAGTACTTC. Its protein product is CASSQADQGSLYEQYF.

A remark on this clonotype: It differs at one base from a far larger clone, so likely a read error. CDR3 DNA: TGTGCCAGCAGCCAAGATGCGGGAGGGGGGAATGAGCAGTACTTC. Translating gives CASSQDAGGGNEQYF. The chain recombines TRBV4-2 with TRBJ2-7, with 9 bases aligning to TRBD2. This CDR3 region has 15 residues. J lost 7 bases, V lost 0 bases, and 7 bases had no gene match. The germline V gene encodes CDR1 LGHNA and CDR2 YNFKEQ.

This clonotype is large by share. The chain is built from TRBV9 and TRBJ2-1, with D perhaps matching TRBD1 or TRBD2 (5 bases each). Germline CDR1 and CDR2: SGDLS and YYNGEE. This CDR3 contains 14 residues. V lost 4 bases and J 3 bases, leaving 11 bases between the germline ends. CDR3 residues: CASSSAGSYNEQFF. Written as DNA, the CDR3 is TGTGCCAGCAGCTCGGCAGGGAGCTACAATGAGCAGTTCTTC.

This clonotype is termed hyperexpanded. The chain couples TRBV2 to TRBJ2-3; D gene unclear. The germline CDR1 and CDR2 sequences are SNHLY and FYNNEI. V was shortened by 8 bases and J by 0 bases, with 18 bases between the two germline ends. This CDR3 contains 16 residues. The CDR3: CASARTHGLSTDTQYF. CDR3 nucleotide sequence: TGTGCCAGCGCCCGAACTCATGGTCTGAGCACAGATACGCAGTATTTT.

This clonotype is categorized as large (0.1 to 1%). CDR3 coding DNA: TGTGCCAGCAGCCAGAACACCGGGGAGCTGTTTTTT. This encodes CASSQNTGELFF. The J gene is TRBJ2-2, the V gene TRBV28; D is unclear. V lost 6 bases and J 1 base, leaving 3 bases between the germline ends. The length of the CDR3 is 12 residues. Germline-derived CDR1 and CDR2 are MDHEN and SYDVKM.

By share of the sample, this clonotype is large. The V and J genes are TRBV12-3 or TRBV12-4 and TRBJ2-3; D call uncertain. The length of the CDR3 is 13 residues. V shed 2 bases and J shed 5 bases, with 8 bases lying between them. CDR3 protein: CASSLLRRDTQYF. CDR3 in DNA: TGTGCCAGCAGTTTATTGAGGCGAGATACGCAGTATTTT.

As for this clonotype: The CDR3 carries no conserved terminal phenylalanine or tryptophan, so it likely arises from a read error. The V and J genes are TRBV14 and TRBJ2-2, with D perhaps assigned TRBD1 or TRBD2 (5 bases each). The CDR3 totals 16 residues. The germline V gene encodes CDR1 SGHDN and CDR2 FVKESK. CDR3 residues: CASSQDRGRGAGELFS. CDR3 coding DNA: TGTGCCAGCAGTCAAGATCGGGGACGAGGGGCCGGGGAGCTGTTTTCT.

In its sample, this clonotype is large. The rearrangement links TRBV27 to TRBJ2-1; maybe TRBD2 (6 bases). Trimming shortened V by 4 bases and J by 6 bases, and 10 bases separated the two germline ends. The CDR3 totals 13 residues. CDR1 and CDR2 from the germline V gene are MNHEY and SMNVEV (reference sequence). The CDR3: CASSSGLSNEQFF. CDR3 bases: TGTGCCAGCAGTTCGGGACTTTCCAATGAGCAGTTCTTC.

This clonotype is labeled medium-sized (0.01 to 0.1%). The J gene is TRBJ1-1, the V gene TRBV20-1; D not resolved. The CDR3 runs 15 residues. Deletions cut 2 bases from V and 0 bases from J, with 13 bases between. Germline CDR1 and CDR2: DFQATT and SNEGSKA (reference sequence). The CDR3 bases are TGCAGTGCTAGATGGCCGCGCCAGATGAACACTGAAGCTTTCTTT. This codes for CSARWPRQMNTEAFF.

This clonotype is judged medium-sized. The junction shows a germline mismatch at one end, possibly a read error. DNA of the CDR3: TGTGCCACCAAGGACAGGGTTTCCCCCGAGCAGTATTTC. This translates into CATKDRVSPEQYF. The chain has TRBV10-3 and TRBJ2-7; 8 bases fit TRBD1. The CDR3 runs to 13 residues. Germline-derived CDR1 and CDR2 are ENHRY and SYGVKD.

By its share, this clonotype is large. CDR3 bases: TGTGCCACCTCGTCCATCGGGACAGGGACTATGACGAACACCGGGGAGCTGTTTTTT. Residues: CATSSIGTGTMTNTGELFF. The rearrangement links TRBV24-1 to TRBJ2-2, with 9 bases lining up with TRBD1. Germline CDR1 is KGHDR and CDR2 is SFDVKD. Trimming removed 9 bases from V and 0 bases from J; junction bases left unmatched: 16. The CDR3 runs to 19 residues.

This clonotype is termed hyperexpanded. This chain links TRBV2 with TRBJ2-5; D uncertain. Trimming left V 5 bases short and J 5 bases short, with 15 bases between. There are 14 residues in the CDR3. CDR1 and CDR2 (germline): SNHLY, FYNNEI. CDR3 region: CASSSRVPMETQYF. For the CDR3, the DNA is TGTGCCAGCAGTTCCCGTGTGCCAATGGAGACCCAGTACTTC.

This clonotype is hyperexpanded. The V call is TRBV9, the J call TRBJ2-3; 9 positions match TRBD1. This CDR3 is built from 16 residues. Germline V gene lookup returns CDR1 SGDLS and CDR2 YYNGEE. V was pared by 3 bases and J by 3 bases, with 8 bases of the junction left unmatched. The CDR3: CASSGLGDRGTDTQYF. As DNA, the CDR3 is TGTGCCAGCAGCGGCCTAGGAGACAGGGGGACAGATACGCAGTATTTT. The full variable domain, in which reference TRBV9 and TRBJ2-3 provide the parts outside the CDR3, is DSGVTQTPKHLITATGQRVTLRCSPRSGDLSVYWYQQSLDQGLQFLIQYYNGEERAKGNILERFSAQQFPDLHSELNLSSLELGDSALYFCASSGLGDRGTDTQYFGPGTRLTVL.

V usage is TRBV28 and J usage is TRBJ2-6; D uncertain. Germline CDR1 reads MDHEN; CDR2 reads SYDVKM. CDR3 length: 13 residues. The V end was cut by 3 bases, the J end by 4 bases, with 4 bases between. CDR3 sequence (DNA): TGTGCCAGCAGTTTTGCCGGGGCCAACGTCCTGACTTTC. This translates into CASSFAGANVLTF.

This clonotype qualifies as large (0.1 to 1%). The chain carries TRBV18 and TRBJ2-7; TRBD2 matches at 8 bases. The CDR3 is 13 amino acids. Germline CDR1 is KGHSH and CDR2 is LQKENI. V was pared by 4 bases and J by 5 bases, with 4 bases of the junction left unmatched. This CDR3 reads CASSRTSIHEQYF. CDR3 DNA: TGTGCCAGCTCACGGACTAGCATCCACGAGCAGTACTTC.

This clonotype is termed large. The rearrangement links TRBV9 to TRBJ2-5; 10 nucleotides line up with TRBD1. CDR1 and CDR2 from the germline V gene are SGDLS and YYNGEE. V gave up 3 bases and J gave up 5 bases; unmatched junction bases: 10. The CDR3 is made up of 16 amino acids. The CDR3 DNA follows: TGTGCCAGCAGCGCCCACCGGGACAGGGGATGGGAGACCCAGTACTTC. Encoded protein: CASSAHRDRGWETQYF.

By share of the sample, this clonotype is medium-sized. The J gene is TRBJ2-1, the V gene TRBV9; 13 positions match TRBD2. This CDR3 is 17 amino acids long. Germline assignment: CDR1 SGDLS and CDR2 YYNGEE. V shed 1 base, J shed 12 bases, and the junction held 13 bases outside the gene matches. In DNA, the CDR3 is TGTGCCAGCAGCGTAACTCGCGGGACTAGCGGGGTTATTGGGCAGTTCTTC. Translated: CASSVTRGTSGVIGQFF.

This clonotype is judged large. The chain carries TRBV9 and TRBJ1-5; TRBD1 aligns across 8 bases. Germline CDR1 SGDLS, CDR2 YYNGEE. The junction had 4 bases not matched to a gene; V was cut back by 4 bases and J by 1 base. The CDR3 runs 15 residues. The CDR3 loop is CASSKTGGSNQPQHF. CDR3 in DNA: TGTGCCAGCAGCAAAACAGGGGGAAGCAATCAGCCCCAGCATTTT.

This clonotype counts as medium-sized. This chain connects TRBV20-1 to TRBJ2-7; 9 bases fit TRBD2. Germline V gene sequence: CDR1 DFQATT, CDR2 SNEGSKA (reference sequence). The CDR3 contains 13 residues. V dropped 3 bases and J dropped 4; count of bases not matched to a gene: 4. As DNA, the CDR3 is TGCAGTGCTAGTGGCGGGAGGGTTTACGAGCAGTACTTC. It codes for CSASGGRVYEQYF.

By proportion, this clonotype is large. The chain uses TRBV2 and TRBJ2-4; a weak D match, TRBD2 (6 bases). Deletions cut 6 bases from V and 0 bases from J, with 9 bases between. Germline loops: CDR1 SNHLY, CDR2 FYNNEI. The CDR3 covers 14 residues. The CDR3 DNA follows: TGTGCCAGCAGGACGGGACTAGCCAAAAACATTCAGTACTTC. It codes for CASRTGLAKNIQYF.

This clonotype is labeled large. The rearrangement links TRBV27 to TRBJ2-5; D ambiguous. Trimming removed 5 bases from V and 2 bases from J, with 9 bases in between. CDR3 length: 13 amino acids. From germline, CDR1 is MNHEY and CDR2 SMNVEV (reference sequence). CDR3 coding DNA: TGTGCCAGCAGTCGAGTAGTTCAAGAGACCCAGTACTTC. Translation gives CASSRVVQETQYF.